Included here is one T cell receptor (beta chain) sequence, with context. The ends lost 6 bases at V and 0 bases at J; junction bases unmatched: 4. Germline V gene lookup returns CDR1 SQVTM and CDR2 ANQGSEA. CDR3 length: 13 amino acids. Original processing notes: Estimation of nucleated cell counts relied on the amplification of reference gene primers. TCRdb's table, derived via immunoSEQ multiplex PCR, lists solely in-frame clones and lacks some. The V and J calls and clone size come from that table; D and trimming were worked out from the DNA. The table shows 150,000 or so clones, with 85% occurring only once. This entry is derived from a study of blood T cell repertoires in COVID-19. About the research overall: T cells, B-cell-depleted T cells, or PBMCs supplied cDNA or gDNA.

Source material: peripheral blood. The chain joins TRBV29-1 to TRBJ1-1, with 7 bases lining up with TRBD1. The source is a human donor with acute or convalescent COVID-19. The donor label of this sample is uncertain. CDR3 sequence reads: CSVGDRVNTEAFF. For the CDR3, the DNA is TGCAGCGTCGGAGACAGGGTGAACACTGAAGCTTTCTTT.